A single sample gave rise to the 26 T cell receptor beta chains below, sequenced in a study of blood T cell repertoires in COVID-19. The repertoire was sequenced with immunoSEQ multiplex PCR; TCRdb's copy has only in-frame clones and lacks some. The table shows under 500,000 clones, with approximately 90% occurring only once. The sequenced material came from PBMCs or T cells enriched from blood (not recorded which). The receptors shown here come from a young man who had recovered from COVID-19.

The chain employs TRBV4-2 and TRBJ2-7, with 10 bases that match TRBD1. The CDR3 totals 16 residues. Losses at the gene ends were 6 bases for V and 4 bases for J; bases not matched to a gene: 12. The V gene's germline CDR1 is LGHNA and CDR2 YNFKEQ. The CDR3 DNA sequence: TGTGCCAGCAGTTATGACACGGGACAGGGGTCGTACGAGCAGTACTTC. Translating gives CASSYDTGQGSYEQYF.

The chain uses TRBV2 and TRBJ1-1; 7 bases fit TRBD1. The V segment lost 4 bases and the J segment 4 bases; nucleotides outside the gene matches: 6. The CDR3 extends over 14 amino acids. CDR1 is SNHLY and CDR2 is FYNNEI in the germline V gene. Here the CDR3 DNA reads TGTGCCAGCAGTGTCAGGGGGAAGGGCACTGAAGCTTTCTTT. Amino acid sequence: CASSVRGKGTEAFF.

The CDR3: CASSPGGAGELSYEQYF. CDR3 sequence (DNA): TGTGCCAGCAGCCCCGGGGGAGCGGGAGAGCTTTCCTACGAGCAGTACTTC. V usage is TRBV7-9 and J usage is TRBJ2-7; 8 bases are shared with TRBD2. Germline trimming cut 5 bases from V and 1 base from J; bases unmatched to any gene: 13. The CDR3 is 17 residues long. From germline, CDR1 is SEHNR and CDR2 FQNEAQ (reference sequence).

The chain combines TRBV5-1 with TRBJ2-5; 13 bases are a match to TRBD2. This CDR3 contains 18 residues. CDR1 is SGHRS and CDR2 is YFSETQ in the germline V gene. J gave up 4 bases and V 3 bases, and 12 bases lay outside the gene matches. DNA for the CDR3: TGCGCCAGCAGCTCCCACCTACTAGCGGGAGGGCCCGGAGAGACCCAGTACTTC. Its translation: CASSSHLLAGGPGETQYF.

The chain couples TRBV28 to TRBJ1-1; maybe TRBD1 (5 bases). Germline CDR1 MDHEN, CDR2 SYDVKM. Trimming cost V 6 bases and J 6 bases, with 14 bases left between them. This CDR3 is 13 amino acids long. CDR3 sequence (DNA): TGTGCCAGCAGCCCTGGGGGGGTCCCTGAAGCTTTCTTT. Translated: CASSPGGVPEAFF.

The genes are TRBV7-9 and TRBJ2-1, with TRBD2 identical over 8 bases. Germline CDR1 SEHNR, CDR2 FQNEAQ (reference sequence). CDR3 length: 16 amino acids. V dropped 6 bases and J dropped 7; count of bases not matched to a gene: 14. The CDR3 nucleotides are TGTGCCAGCAGGGATCATGAACTAGCGGCCGTTAATGAGCAGTTCTTC. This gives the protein CASRDHELAAVNEQFF.

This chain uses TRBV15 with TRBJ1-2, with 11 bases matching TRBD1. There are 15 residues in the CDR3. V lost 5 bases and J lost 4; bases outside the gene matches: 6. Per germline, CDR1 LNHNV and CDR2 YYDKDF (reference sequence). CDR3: CATSGGTGGFYGYTF. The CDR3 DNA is TGTGCCACCAGCGGAGGGACAGGGGGTTTCTATGGCTACACCTTC.

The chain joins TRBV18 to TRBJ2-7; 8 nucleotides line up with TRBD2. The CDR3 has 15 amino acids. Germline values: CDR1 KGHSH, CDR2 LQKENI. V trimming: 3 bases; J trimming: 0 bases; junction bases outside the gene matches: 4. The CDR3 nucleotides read TGTGCCAGCTCACCCACGGGGACTAGCTCCTACGAGCAGTACTTC. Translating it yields CASSPTGTSSYEQYF.

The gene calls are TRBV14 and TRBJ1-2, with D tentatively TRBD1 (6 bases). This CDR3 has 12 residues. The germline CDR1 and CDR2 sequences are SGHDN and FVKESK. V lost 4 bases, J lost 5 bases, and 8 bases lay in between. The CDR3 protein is CASSLTGYGYTF. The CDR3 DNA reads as TGTGCCAGCAGCCTAACAGGGTATGGCTACACCTTC.

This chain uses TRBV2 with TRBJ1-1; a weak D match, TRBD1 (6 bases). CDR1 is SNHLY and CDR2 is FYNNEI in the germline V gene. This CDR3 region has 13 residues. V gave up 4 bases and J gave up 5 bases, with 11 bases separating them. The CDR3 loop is CASSVRGGTEAFF. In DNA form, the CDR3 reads TGTGCCAGCAGTGTAAGAGGGGGAACTGAAGCTTTCTTT.

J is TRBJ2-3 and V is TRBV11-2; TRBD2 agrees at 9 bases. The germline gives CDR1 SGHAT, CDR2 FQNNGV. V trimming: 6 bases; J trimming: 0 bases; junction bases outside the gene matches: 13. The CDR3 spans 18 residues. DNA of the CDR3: TGTGCCAGCAGGAGAGGGGGCGGGAGGGACTTGAGCACAGATACGCAGTATTTT. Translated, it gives CASRRGGGRDLSTDTQYF.

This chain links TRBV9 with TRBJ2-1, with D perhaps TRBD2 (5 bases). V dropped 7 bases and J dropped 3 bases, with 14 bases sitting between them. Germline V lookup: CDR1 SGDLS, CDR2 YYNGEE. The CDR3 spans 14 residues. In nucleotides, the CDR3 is TGTGCCAGCGGATTAGCGAGCGACTACAATGAGCAGTTCTTC. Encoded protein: CASGLASDYNEQFF.

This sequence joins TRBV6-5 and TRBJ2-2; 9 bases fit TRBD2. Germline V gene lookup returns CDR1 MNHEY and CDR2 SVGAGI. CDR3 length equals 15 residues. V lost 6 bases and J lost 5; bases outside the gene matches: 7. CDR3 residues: CASSSSGRGTGELFF. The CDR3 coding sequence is TGTGCCAGCAGCAGTAGCGGGAGAGGGACCGGGGAGCTGTTTTTT.

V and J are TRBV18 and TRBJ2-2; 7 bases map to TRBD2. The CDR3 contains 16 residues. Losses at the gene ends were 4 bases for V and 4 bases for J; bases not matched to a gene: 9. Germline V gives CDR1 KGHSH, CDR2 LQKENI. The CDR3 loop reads CASSQYLAGSTGELFF. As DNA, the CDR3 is TGTGCCAGCTCACAGTATTTAGCGGGCTCCACCGGGGAGCTGTTTTTT.

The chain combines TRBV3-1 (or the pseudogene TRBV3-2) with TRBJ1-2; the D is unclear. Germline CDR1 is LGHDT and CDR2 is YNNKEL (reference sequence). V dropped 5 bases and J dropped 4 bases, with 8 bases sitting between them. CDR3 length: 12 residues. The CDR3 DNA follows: TGTGCCAGCAGCAGTCAGTCCTATGGCTACACCTTC. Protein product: CASSSQSYGYTF.

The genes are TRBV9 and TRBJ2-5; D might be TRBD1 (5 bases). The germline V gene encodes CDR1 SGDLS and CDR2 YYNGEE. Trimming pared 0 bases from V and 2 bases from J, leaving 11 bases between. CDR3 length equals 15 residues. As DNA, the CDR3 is TGTGCCAGCAGCGTAGCAGGGTTATTGCAAGAGACCCAGTACTTC. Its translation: CASSVAGLLQETQYF.

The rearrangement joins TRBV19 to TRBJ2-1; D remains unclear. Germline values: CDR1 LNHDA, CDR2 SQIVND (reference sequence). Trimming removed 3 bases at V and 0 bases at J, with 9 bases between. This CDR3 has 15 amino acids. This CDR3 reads CASSMFRSSYNEQFF. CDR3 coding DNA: TGTGCCAGTAGTATGTTTAGGAGCTCCTACAATGAGCAGTTCTTC. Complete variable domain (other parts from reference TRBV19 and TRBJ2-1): DGGITQSPKYLFRKEGQNVTLSCEQNLNHDAMYWYRQDPGQGLRLIYYSQIVNDFQKGDIAEGYSVSREKKESFPLTVTSAQKNPTAFYLCASSMFRSSYNEQFFGPGTRLTVL.

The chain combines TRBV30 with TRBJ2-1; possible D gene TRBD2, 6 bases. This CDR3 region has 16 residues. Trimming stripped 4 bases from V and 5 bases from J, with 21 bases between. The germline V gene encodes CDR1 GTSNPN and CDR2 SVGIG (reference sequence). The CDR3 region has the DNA TGTGCCTGGATTAAAGGCTTAGCGGTCCTAAACAATGAGCAGTTCTTC. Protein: CAWIKGLAVLNNEQFF.

This chain's CDR3 is CASTNGQLAFF. In DNA form, the CDR3 reads TGTGCCAGCACAAACGGACAGTTGGCTTTCTTT. V and J are TRBV2 and TRBJ1-1; D perhaps matches TRBD1 (6 bases). The CDR3 runs 11 residues. Germline CDR1 SNHLY, CDR2 FYNNEI. Trimming cost V 7 bases and J 11 bases, with 14 bases left between them.

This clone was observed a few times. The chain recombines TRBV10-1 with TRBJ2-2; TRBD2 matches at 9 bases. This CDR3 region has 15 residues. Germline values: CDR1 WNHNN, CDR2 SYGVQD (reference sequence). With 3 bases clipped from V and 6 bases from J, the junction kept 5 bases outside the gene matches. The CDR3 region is CASSDVAGAAGELFF. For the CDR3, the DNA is TGCGCCAGCAGTGACGTAGCGGGAGCAGCCGGGGAGCTGTTTTTT.

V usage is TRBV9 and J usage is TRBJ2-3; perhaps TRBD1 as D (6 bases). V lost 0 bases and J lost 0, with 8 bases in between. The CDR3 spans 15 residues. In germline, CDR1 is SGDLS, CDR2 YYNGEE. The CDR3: CASSVGGHSTDTQYF. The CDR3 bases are TGTGCCAGCAGCGTAGGGGGACATAGCACAGATACGCAGTATTTT.

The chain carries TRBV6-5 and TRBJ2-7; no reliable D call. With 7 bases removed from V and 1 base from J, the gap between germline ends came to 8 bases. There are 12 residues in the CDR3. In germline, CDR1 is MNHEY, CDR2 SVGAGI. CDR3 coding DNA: TGTGCCAGCACGGGTAGTTCCTACGAGCAGTACTTC. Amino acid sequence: CASTGSSYEQYF.

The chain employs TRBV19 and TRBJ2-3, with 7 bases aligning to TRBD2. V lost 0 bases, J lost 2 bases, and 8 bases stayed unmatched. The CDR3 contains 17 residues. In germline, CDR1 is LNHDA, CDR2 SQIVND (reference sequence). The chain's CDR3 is CASSIDGASGFTDTQYF. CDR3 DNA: TGTGCCAGTAGTATAGATGGCGCTAGCGGATTCACAGATACGCAGTATTTT.

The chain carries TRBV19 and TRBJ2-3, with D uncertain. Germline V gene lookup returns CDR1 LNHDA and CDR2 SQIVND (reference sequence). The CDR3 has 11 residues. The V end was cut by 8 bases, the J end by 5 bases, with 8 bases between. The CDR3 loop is CASQVGDTQYF. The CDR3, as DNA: TGTGCCAGTCAGGTGGGAGATACGCAGTATTTT.

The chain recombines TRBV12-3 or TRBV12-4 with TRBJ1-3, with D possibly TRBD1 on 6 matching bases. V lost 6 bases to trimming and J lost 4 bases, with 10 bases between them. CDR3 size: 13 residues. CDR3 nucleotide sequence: TGTGCCAGCAGGGGGGCGCAGGGAAACACCATATATTTT. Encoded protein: CASRGAQGNTIYF.

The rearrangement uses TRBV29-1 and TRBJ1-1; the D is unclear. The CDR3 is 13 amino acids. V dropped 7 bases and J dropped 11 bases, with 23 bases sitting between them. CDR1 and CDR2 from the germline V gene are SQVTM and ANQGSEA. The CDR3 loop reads CSGGGGPGLVAFF. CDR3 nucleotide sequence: TGCAGCGGGGGAGGAGGGCCCGGTCTTGTGGCTTTCTTT.